The 11 T cell receptor beta chains in this list originate from one sample, sequenced in a study of blood T cell repertoires in COVID-19. The repertoire was sequenced with immunoSEQ multiplex PCR; TCRdb's copy has only in-frame clones and lacks some. The sample lists around 92,000 clones, 83% seen once, with 25% to 35% in the top ten. Sequencing was done on a sample of peripheral blood. The source is a woman aged 80 or older with acute or convalescent COVID-19.

J is TRBJ2-3 and V is TRBV29-1, with D possibly matching TRBD2 (5 bases). CDR3 size: 11 residues. V shed 3 bases and J shed 5 bases, with 6 bases lying between them. CDR1 SQVTM and CDR2 ANQGSEA come from the germline V gene. The CDR3: CSVDGEDTQYF. CDR3 nucleotides: TGCAGCGTTGACGGGGAAGATACGCAGTATTTT.

V and J are TRBV3-1 (or the pseudogene TRBV3-2) and TRBJ2-7; D possibly corresponds to TRBD1 (6 bases). Germline V gene lookup returns CDR1 LGHDT and CDR2 YNNKEL (reference sequence). The CDR3 is 14 residues long. Trimming removed 7 bases from V and 2 bases from J, with 15 bases in between. This CDR3 is CASTSTGTPYEQYF. CDR3 nucleotide sequence: TGTGCCAGCACCTCGACAGGAACCCCCTACGAGCAGTACTTC.

This clone appeared a few times. The rearrangement uses TRBV7-9 and TRBJ2-5; D possibly corresponds to TRBD2 (6 bases). V was shortened by 0 bases and J by 4 bases, with 12 bases between the two germline ends. Germline lookup yields CDR1 SEHNR and CDR2 FQNEAQ (reference sequence). The CDR3 has 15 residues. The CDR3 here is CASSLALGEVETQYF. CDR3 DNA sequence: TGTGCCAGCAGCTTAGCGTTGGGGGAGGTAGAGACCCAGTACTTC.

This chain uses TRBV6-5 with TRBJ2-7; maybe TRBD1 (5 bases). CDR1 is MNHEY, CDR2 SVGAGI, per germline. The CDR3 covers 13 residues. Trimming stripped 6 bases from V and 3 bases from J, with 12 bases between. CDR3 amino acids: CASRTGQDYEQYF. The DNA of the CDR3 is TGTGCCAGCAGGACCGGACAAGACTACGAGCAGTACTTC.

V is TRBV9 and J is TRBJ2-5; D gene unclear. CDR1 is SGDLS and CDR2 is YYNGEE in the germline V gene. The CDR3 has 13 residues. V lost 0 bases to trimming and J lost 5 bases, with 8 bases between them. CDR3 loop: CASSVGWRETQYF. The CDR3 DNA reads as TGTGCCAGCAGCGTAGGGTGGCGGGAGACCCAGTACTTC.

This clone was counted a single time. This rearrangement joins TRBV12-3 or TRBV12-4 to TRBJ2-3, with 7 nucleotides matching TRBD1. V lost 6 bases to trimming and J lost 3 bases; unmatched junction nucleotides: 3. The length of the CDR3 is 13 residues. This CDR3 reads CASSLQGTDTQYF. The DNA of the CDR3 is TGTGCCAGCAGCCTACAGGGGACAGATACGCAGTATTTT.

The chain employs TRBV12-3 or TRBV12-4 and TRBJ1-1; TRBD1 is a possible D gene (5 bases). V dropped 6 bases and J dropped 4 bases, with 12 bases sitting between them. The CDR3 is 13 amino acids. The CDR3 bases are TGTGCCAGCAGGTCCTTCCAGGGCACTGAAGCTTTCTTT. It codes for CASRSFQGTEAFF.

The chain joins TRBV4-1 to TRBJ2-1; 14 bases align to TRBD2. Germline lookup yields CDR1 MGHRA and CDR2 YSYEKL. CDR3 length: 18 residues. The V segment lost 0 bases and the J segment 8 bases; nucleotides outside the gene matches: 9. CDR3 residues: CASSQDRKGLAGVYEQFF. In nucleotides, the CDR3 is TGCGCCAGCAGCCAAGATCGAAAGGGACTAGCGGGAGTATATGAGCAGTTCTTC.

For the CDR3, the DNA is TGTGCCAGCTCACCACCGGAGCGGGATTTGTACGAGCAGTACTTC. Amino acids: CASSPPERDLYEQYF. This chain connects TRBV18 to TRBJ2-7, with 7 bases matching TRBD2. Losses at the gene ends were 0 bases for V and 4 bases for J; bases not matched to a gene: 6. This CDR3 is 15 amino acids long. CDR1 and CDR2 from the germline V gene are KGHSH and LQKENI.

V usage is TRBV6-5 and J usage is TRBJ1-3; the D is unclear. The CDR3 covers 14 residues. Per the germline V gene, CDR1 is MNHEY and CDR2 is SVGAGI. Trimming left V 6 bases short and J 0 bases short, with 9 bases between. CDR3 nucleotides: TGTGCCAGCAGGTATTTCAGCTCTGGAAACACCATATATTTT. It specifies CASRYFSSGNTIYF.

This chain joins TRBV5-5 and TRBJ2-2, with 9 bases identical to TRBD1. Germline loops: CDR1 SGHKS, CDR2 YYEKEE (reference sequence). This CDR3 is 14 amino acids long. The J segment lost 5 bases and the V segment lost 4 bases, leaving 3 bases of the junction unmatched. This chain's CDR3 is CASSLQGATGELFF. Written as DNA, the CDR3 is TGTGCCAGCAGCCTACAGGGGGCGACCGGGGAGCTGTTTTTT.